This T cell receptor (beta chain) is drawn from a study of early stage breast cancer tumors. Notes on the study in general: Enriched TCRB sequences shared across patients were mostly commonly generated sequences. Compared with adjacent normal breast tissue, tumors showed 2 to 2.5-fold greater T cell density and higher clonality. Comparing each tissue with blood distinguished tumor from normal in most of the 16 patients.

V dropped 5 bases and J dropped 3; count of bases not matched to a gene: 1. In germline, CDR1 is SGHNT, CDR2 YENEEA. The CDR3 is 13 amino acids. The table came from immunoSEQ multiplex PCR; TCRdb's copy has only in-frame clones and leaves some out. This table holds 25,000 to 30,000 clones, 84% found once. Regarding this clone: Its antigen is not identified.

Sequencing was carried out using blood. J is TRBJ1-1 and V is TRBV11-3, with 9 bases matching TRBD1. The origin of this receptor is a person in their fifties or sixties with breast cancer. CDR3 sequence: CASSRDRDTEAFF. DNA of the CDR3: TGTGCCAGCAGCCGGGACAGGGACACTGAAGCTTTCTTT.